These 5 T cell receptor beta chains were sequenced from one sample in a study of T cells in Graves' hyperthyroidism and ophthalmopathy. TCR beta CDR3 region amplification was performed from RNA transcripts. Initially, a first-round RT-PCR of the TCR CDR3 employed the HTBI primer set. Via MiXCR, TCRdb re-called the multiplex PCR reads, giving one row per CDR3 protein. The sample yields 690,000 or so distinct CDR3 sequences, approximately 18% seen once. Input material: blood. The source is a woman aged 45-65 years with Graves' hyperthyroidism that later progressed to Graves' ophthalmopathy.

This clonotype was detected many times. The CDR3 protein is CSAILPRGYEQYF. CDR3 DNA: TGCAGTGCCATACTCCCAAGAGGGTACGAGCAGTACTTC. This chain uses TRBV20-1 with TRBJ2-7, with D maybe TRBD2 (5 bases). CDR3 length: 13 amino acids. Trimming cost V 6 bases and J 4 bases, with 16 bases left between them. The germline V gene has CDR1 DFQATT and CDR2 SNEGSKA (reference sequence).

At least ten counts were recorded for this clonotype. V and J are TRBV2 and TRBJ1-2, with 10 bases aligning to TRBD1. Trimming took 4 bases from V and 2 from J; bases not matched to a gene: 13. This CDR3 comprises 18 residues. Germline assignment: CDR1 SNHLY and CDR2 FYNNEI. In DNA form, the CDR3 reads TGTGCCAGCAGTGTCGACAAGACAGGGGGCGAACGAAACTATGGCTACACCTTC. Translated: CASSVDKTGGERNYGYTF.

This clonotype has a count of ten or more. V usage is TRBV12-3 or TRBV12-4 and J usage is TRBJ2-2; 7 nucleotides agree with TRBD1. With 3 bases clipped from V and 0 bases from J, the junction kept 7 bases outside the gene matches. The CDR3 sequence is 17 residues long. CDR3 loop: CASSFTSQGANTGELFF. The CDR3 region has the DNA TGTGCCAGCAGTTTTACCTCTCAGGGGGCGAACACCGGGGAGCTGTTTTTT.

This chain links TRBV28 with TRBJ1-4; D perhaps matches TRBD1 (5 bases). This CDR3 comprises 15 residues. V gave up 5 bases and J gave up 4 bases, with 14 bases separating them. CDR1 and CDR2 from the germline V gene are MDHEN and SYDVKM. CDR3 sequence: CASSGQGGGNEKLFF. DNA of the CDR3: TGTGCCAGCAGTGGCCAGGGCGGAGGTAATGAAAAACTGTTTTTT. The full variable domain, with the rest looked up from reference TRBV28 and TRBJ1-4, is DVKVTQSSRYLVKRTGEKVFLECVQDMDHENMFWYRQDPGLGLRLIYFSYDVKMKEKGDIPEGYSVSREKKERFSLILESASTNQTSMYLCASSGQGGGNEKLFFGSGTQLSVL.

In this sample, this clonotype turned up many times. This chain connects TRBV5-1 to TRBJ2-1; D is perhaps TRBD2 (6 bases). From germline, CDR1 is SGHRS and CDR2 YFSETQ. V was clipped by 4 bases and J by 2 bases, with 16 bases between them. This CDR3 is 16 amino acids long. The CDR3 nucleotides read TGCGCCAGCAGCGAGGGACTCAACCTGGCCTACAATGAGCAGTTCTTC. This codes for CASSEGLNLAYNEQFF.